This record covers a single T cell receptor beta chain. Germline V gene lookup returns CDR1 ENHRY and CDR2 SYGVKD. Trimming cost V 4 bases and J 5 bases, with 17 bases left between them. This CDR3 region has 15 residues. This sample was included in a study of control samples from healthy donors and cancer patients. Using immunoSEQ multiplex PCR, the repertoire was profiled, and TCRdb retains in-frame clones only, with some absent. The data show 150,000 to 200,000 clones, with about 94% seen just once and roughly 8.4% held by the top ten. This receptor was taken from a woman between 40 and 50 years old in good health. The chain is built from TRBV10-3 and TRBJ2-5; D may be TRBD1 or TRBD2 (5 bases each). Sequencing was done on a sample of blood. CDR3 nucleotides: TGTGCCATCAGTGCCCGGGCACCTTGGGGGGAGACCCAGTACTTC. Residues: CAISARAPWGETQYF.